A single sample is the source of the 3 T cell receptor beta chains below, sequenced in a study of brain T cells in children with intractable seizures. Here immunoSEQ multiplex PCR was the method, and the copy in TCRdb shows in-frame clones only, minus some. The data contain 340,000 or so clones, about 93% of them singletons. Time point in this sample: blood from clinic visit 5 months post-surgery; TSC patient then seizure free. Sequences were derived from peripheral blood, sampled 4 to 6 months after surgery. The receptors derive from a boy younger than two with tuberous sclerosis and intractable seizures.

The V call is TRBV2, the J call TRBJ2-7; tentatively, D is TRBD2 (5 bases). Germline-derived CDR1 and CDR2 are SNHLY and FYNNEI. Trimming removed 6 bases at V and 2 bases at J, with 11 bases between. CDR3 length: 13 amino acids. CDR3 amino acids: CASSEDGAYEQYF. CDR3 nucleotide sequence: TGTGCCAGCAGCGAGGACGGGGCCTACGAGCAGTACTTC. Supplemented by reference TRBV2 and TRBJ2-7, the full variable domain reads EPEVTQTPSHQVTQMGQEVILRCVPISNHLYFYWYRQILGQKVEFLVSFYNNEISEKSEIFDDQFSVERPDGSNFTLKIRSTKLEDSAMYFCASSEDGAYEQYFGPGTRLTVT.

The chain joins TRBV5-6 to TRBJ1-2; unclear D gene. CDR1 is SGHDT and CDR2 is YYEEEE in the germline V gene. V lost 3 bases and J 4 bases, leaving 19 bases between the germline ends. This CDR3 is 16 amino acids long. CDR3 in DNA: TGTGCCAGCAGCTACTTACTAGCTATCGATCTCTATGGCTACACCTTC. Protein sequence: CASSYLLAIDLYGYTF. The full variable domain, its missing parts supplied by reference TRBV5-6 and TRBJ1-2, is DAGVTQSPTHLIKTRGQQVTLRCSPKSGHDTVSWYQQALGQGPQFIFQYYEEEERQRGNFPDRFSGHQFPNYSSELNVNALLLGDSALYLCASSYLLAIDLYGYTFGSGTRLTVV.

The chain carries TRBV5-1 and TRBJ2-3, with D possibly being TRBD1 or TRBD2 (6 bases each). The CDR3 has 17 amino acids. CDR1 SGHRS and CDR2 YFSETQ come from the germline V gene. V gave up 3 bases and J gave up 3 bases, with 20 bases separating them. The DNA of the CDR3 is TGCGCCAGCAGCTCAATTCAGGTCCGGAGGGGGACAGATACGCAGTATTTT. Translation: CASSSIQVRRGTDTQYF. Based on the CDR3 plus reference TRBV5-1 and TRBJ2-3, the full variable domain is KAGVTQTPRYLIKTRGQQVTLSCSPISGHRSVSWYQQTPGQGLQFLFEYFSETQRNKGNFPGRFSGRQFSNSRSEMNVSTLELGDSALYLCASSSIQVRRGTDTQYFGPGTRLTVL.